The 9 T cell receptor beta chains below were found in one sample sequenced in a study of blood T cell repertoires in COVID-19. The data were produced by immunoSEQ multiplex PCR, yet TCRdb's version contains in-frame clones alone and is incomplete. The sample includes about 180,000 clones, around 88% of them seen just once. The sequencing sample was made of peripheral blood. The receptors come from a woman aged 30 to 39 with acute or convalescent COVID-19.

This chain joins TRBV12-5 and TRBJ1-1; no reliable D call. V lost 2 bases, J lost 1 base, and 5 bases lay in between. Germline V gene data show CDR1 as LGHNT and CDR2 as FRNRAP. The CDR3 extends over 13 amino acids. CDR3 in amino acids: CASGLQSNTEAFF. CDR3 DNA sequence: TGTGCTAGTGGTTTGCAATCGAACACTGAAGCTTTCTTT.

The chain employs TRBV28 and TRBJ2-7, with D possibly TRBD2 on 7 matching bases. Germline-derived CDR1 and CDR2 are MDHEN and SYDVKM. CDR3 length equals 24 residues. Deletions cut 3 bases from V and 7 bases from J, with 46 bases between. CDR3 in amino acids: CASSLPSDSTGRGLKSAADIEQYF. The CDR3 coding sequence is TGTGCCAGCAGTTTGCCTTCCGATTCCACAGGGAGGGGGTTGAAATCGGCAGCCGACATTGAGCAGTACTTC.

The chain has TRBV6-1 and TRBJ2-2; D is undetermined. V shed 1 base and J shed 5 bases, with 5 bases lying between them. The CDR3 extends over 13 amino acids. The germline V gene has CDR1 MNHNS and CDR2 SASEGT. CDR3 DNA: TGTGCCAGCAGTGAAGTGCGGACCGGGGAGCTGTTTTTT. This encodes CASSEVRTGELFF.

This chain joins TRBV27 and TRBJ2-5, with D uncertain. The CDR3 totals 14 residues. The germline V gene encodes CDR1 MNHEY and CDR2 SMNVEV (reference sequence). Trimming left V 3 bases short and J 0 bases short, with 8 bases between. The CDR3 DNA is TGTGCCAGCAGTTTGTTAGCCTACCAAGAGACCCAGTACTTC. Protein: CASSLLAYQETQYF.

This chain joins TRBV11-2 and TRBJ2-3; TRBD1 might be the D (5 bases). From germline, CDR1 is SGHAT and CDR2 FQNNGV. Deletions cut 1 base from V and 0 bases from J, with 8 bases between. The CDR3 covers 15 residues. CDR3 nucleotides: TGTGCCAGCAGCTTAGGGACATCTAGCACAGATACGCAGTATTTT. Translating gives CASSLGTSSTDTQYF.

This chain joins TRBV6-5 and TRBJ2-7, with D unclear. CDR1 and CDR2 from the germline V gene are MNHEY and SVGAGI. The CDR3 sequence is 13 residues long. Trimming shortened V by 6 bases and J by 1 base, and 10 bases separated the two germline ends. The CDR3 DNA reads TGTGCCAGCAGCCGGTGGAGTTCCTACGAGCAGTACTTC. Protein product: CASSRWSSYEQYF.

J is TRBJ1-2 and V is TRBV28, with D possibly TRBD1 on 5 matching bases. CDR3 size: 12 residues. V lost 4 bases to trimming and J lost 7 bases, with 10 bases between them. Germline V gives CDR1 MDHEN, CDR2 SYDVKM. The CDR3 here is CASSSGRGGYTF. In DNA, the CDR3 is TGTGCCAGCAGTTCGGGTAGGGGTGGCTACACCTTC.

This rearrangement joins TRBV6-5 to TRBJ2-1; tentative D call: TRBD2 (6 bases). The V gene's germline CDR1 is MNHEY and CDR2 SVGAGI. The CDR3 length is 13 residues. V was cut by 7 bases and J by 10 bases, with 17 bases left in between. CDR3 in amino acids: CASKGGMGTEQFF. The CDR3 nucleotides read TGTGCCAGCAAGGGCGGGATGGGGACCGAGCAGTTCTTC.

The chain couples TRBV3-1 (or the pseudogene TRBV3-2) to TRBJ2-3, with 9 bases matching TRBD1. CDR3 length: 15 residues. Trimming cost V 3 bases and J 2 bases; bases outside gene matches: 3. Per the germline V gene, CDR1 is LGHDT and CDR2 is YNNKEL (reference sequence). The CDR3 nucleotides read TGTGCCAGCAGCCACGGGACAGGGCCCACAGATACGCAGTATTTT. It translates to CASSHGTGPTDTQYF.